This TCR beta chain appears in the sequencing data of a study of T cell changes during pregnancy in multiple sclerosis. Profiling relied on immunoSEQ multiplex PCR, and the TCRdb table lists in-frame clones only, not all of them. The table includes some 59,000 clones, approximately 90% detected once. CDR1 is MNHNS, CDR2 SASEGT, per germline. The CDR3 is 15 residues long. J gave up 2 bases and V 4 bases, and 4 bases lay outside the gene matches. At least ten counts were recorded for this clone. The sequenced sample was peripheral blood, obtained in the first trimester of pregnancy. This sequence joins TRBV6-1 and TRBJ1-5; TRBD1 aligns across 8 bases. The receptor was isolated from a female donor with multiple sclerosis, enrolled in a pregnancy study. The CDR3 region is CASSGTGIGNQPQHF. The CDR3, as DNA: TGTGCCAGCAGTGGGACAGGGATCGGCAATCAGCCCCAGCATTTT.